Listed here are 22 T cell receptor beta chains from one sample, sequenced in a study of T cell changes during pregnancy in multiple sclerosis. Data came from immunoSEQ multiplex PCR; TCRdb stores just in-frame clones and leaves some out. The repertoire has approximately 100,000 clones, more than 80% of them found once; the top ten carry around 1.2%. The starting material was peripheral blood, obtained in the second trimester of pregnancy. All receptors derive from a female donor with multiple sclerosis, enrolled in a pregnancy study.

The chain couples TRBV2 to TRBJ1-4; D remains ambiguous. This CDR3 has 12 residues. The germline V gene encodes CDR1 SNHLY and CDR2 FYNNEI. Trimming shortened V by 4 bases and J by 7 bases, and 7 bases separated the two germline ends. The CDR3 here is CASSVVLEKLFF. Written as DNA, the CDR3 is TGTGCCAGCAGTGTAGTCCTTGAAAAACTGTTTTTT.

In DNA form, the CDR3 reads TGCGCCAGCAGCTTGGGACAGGGGCCACGGCATGAGCAGTTCTTC. Residues: CASSLGQGPRHEQFF. The chain carries TRBV5-1 and TRBJ2-1, with TRBD1 identical over 8 bases. Germline assignment: CDR1 SGHRS and CDR2 YFSETQ. The CDR3 runs 15 residues. V shed 0 bases and J 8 bases; nucleotides not matched to a gene: 7. The full variable domain, in which reference TRBV5-1 and TRBJ2-1 provide the parts outside the CDR3, is KAGVTQTPRYLIKTRGQQVTLSCSPISGHRSVSWYQQTPGQGLQFLFEYFSETQRNKGNFPGRFSGRQFSNSRSEMNVSTLELGDSALYLCASSLGQGPRHEQFFGPGTRLTVL.

Comment on this clone: At one boundary the junction diverges from the germline segment, which might be a read error. The chain employs TRBV28 and TRBJ2-7; TRBD2 might be the D (6 bases). This CDR3 region has 12 residues. The V gene's germline CDR1 is MDHEN and CDR2 SYDVKM. The CDR3 spells CASSFSRDWKNF. The CDR3 DNA sequence: TGTGCCAGCAGTTTTTCTCGGGACTGGAAAAACTTC.

This chain joins TRBV18 and TRBJ2-3; D is possibly TRBD1 (5 bases). Trimming removed 4 bases at V and 5 bases at J, with 7 bases between. CDR3 length: 12 residues. The germline V gene has CDR1 KGHSH and CDR2 LQKENI. CDR3 in DNA: TGTGCCAGCTCACGCGACAGAGATACGCAGTATTTT. Encoded protein: CASSRDRDTQYF.

V and J are TRBV19 and TRBJ1-2, with D perhaps TRBD1 (5 bases). The germline V gene encodes CDR1 LNHDA and CDR2 SQIVND (reference sequence). The V gene lost 1 base and the J gene lost 5 bases, with 8 bases spanning the gap. The length of the CDR3 is 13 residues. CDR3 coding DNA: TGTGCCAGTAGTATAGGCAGGGCATATGGCTACACCTTC. Amino acids: CASSIGRAYGYTF. Full variable domain (outside the CDR3, taken from reference TRBV19 and TRBJ1-2): DGGITQSPKYLFRKEGQNVTLSCEQNLNHDAMYWYRQDPGQGLRLIYYSQIVNDFQKGDIAEGYSVSREKKESFPLTVTSAQKNPTAFYLCASSIGRAYGYTFGSGTRLTVV.

This chain joins TRBV5-4 and TRBJ2-7; TRBD2 might be the D (6 bases). Germline CDR1 reads SGHNT; CDR2 reads YYREEE (reference sequence). The CDR3 sequence is 13 residues long. Trimming shortened V by 7 bases and J by 6 bases, and 17 bases separated the two germline ends. DNA of the CDR3: TGTGCCAGCCACGTCGGGGGACGAGGCGAGCAGTACTTC. Translating gives CASHVGGRGEQYF.

The V gene is TRBV28, the J gene TRBJ2-1, with 11 bases identical to TRBD2. From germline, CDR1 is MDHEN and CDR2 SYDVKM. V lost 11 bases, J lost 6 bases, and 15 bases stayed unmatched. The CDR3 is made up of 16 amino acids. The CDR3 bases are TGTGCCGCGGACTGGGCTAGCGGGAGGCCGGGCAATGAGCAGTTCTTC. Amino acids: CAADWASGRPGNEQFF.

The DNA for the CDR3 is TGTGCCAGCAGCGTAGGGGCCGCGAGCTCCTACGAGCAGTACTTC. It yields the protein CASSVGAASSYEQYF. The V gene is TRBV9, the J gene TRBJ2-7; D is ambiguous. The CDR3 sequence is 15 residues long. V was trimmed by 0 bases and J by 0 bases, leaving 10 bases between them. CDR1 is SGDLS, CDR2 YYNGEE, per germline.

DNA of the CDR3: TGCGCCAGCAGCCAGGGGGACAGGGGAACAGATACGCAGTATTTT. Translation: CASSQGDRGTDTQYF. The chain combines TRBV4-1 with TRBJ2-3, with 10 nucleotides matching TRBD1. CDR1 is MGHRA, CDR2 YSYEKL, per germline. J gave up 3 bases and V 3 bases, and 3 bases lay outside the gene matches. The CDR3 runs to 15 residues.

The chain recombines TRBV6-4 with TRBJ2-2, with D uncertain. The CDR3 length is 14 residues. Between the trimmed V and J ends, which lost 3 bases and 3 bases, there was a span of 8 bases. Per the germline V gene, CDR1 is MRHNA and CDR2 is SNTAGT. CDR3 nucleotide sequence: TGTGCCAGCAGTGAGATCCGGGACACCGGGGAGCTGTTTTTT. This gives the protein CASSEIRDTGELFF.

This clone has more than one count but fewer than ten. The rearrangement uses TRBV2 and TRBJ1-6; D not resolved. The CDR3 spans 13 residues. CDR1 is SNHLY and CDR2 is FYNNEI in the germline V gene. Trimming removed 7 bases at V and 15 bases at J, with 19 bases between. CDR3 coding DNA: TGTGCCAGCAAGGGTCCGAGGGAAAAGGGCCTCCACTTT. Translation: CASKGPREKGLHF.

The chain has TRBV9 and TRBJ1-2; 7 bases align to TRBD1. This CDR3 contains 12 residues. The V segment lost 3 bases and the J segment 7 bases; nucleotides outside the gene matches: 3. Germline V gene lookup returns CDR1 SGDLS and CDR2 YYNGEE. DNA of the CDR3: TGTGCCAGCAGCGGGAACAGGGGTGGCTACACCTTC. Translating gives CASSGNRGGYTF.

The V and J genes are TRBV29-1 and TRBJ2-1; 12 bases map to TRBD2. Looked up from germline, CDR1 is SQVTM and CDR2 is ANQGSEA. The CDR3 totals 14 residues. With 4 bases clipped from V and 9 bases from J, the junction kept 7 bases outside the gene matches. CDR3 nucleotides: TGCAGCGTTGTGACTAGCGGGAGTTACGGTGAGCAGTTCTTC. This encodes CSVVTSGSYGEQFF.

This chain joins TRBV5-1 and TRBJ1-1; D not certain. V was trimmed by 3 bases and J by 2 bases, leaving 17 bases between them. The CDR3 spans 16 residues. From germline, CDR1 is SGHRS and CDR2 YFSETQ. The CDR3 loop is CASSWEGRRKNTEAFF. The CDR3 DNA sequence: TGCGCCAGCAGCTGGGAGGGCAGGCGAAAAAACACTGAAGCTTTCTTT.

Comments on this clone: The sample holds other DNA sequences that translate to the same CDR3. This chain joins TRBV6-5 and TRBJ1-2; 7 bases line up with TRBD1. Germline V gene sequence: CDR1 MNHEY, CDR2 SVGAGI. The V and J ends lost 2 bases and 4 bases, in that order; junction bases with no gene match: 4. The CDR3 loop spans 14 amino acids. The CDR3 DNA reads TGTGCCAGCAGTTACACAACAGGGGCCTATGGCTACACCTTC. Its protein product is CASSYTTGAYGYTF.

This sequence joins TRBV29-1 and TRBJ2-7; no reliable D call. Trimming pared 4 bases from V and 3 bases from J, leaving 7 bases between. The CDR3 runs 11 residues. Germline CDR1 reads SQVTM; CDR2 reads ANQGSEA. The CDR3 DNA reads TGCAGCGTTGGGCAGAACTACGAGCAGTACTTC. Translation gives CSVGQNYEQYF.

V usage is TRBV5-1 and J usage is TRBJ1-1; TRBD1 agrees at 8 bases. The germline gives CDR1 SGHRS, CDR2 YFSETQ. The V segment lost 4 bases and the J segment 1 base; nucleotides outside the gene matches: 6. This CDR3 has 15 amino acids. The DNA for the CDR3 is TGCGCCAGCAGCGCAGCAGGGGGCAAGAACACTGAAGCTTTCTTT. The encoded protein is CASSAAGGKNTEAFF.

The J gene is TRBJ1-4, the V gene TRBV7-2; 9 bases align to TRBD1. V trimming: 1 base; J trimming: 3 bases; junction bases outside the gene matches: 9. The V gene's germline CDR1 is SGHTA and CDR2 FQGNSA. This CDR3 has 18 residues. In DNA, the CDR3 is TGTGCCAGCAGCTTAGTTCTAAACAGGGGGCGGGCTAATGAAAAACTGTTTTTT. Its protein is CASSLVLNRGRANEKLFF.

The V call is TRBV7-9, the J call TRBJ2-7; 9 bases are a match to TRBD1. The CDR3 sequence is 15 residues long. Germline loops: CDR1 SEHNR, CDR2 FQNEAQ (reference sequence). V shed 5 bases, J shed 2 bases, and the junction held 7 bases outside the gene matches. The CDR3 DNA is TGTGCCAGCAGCCCCACCGGGGACAGGGCCTACGAGCAGTACTTC. This encodes CASSPTGDRAYEQYF.

The chain couples TRBV5-6 to TRBJ1-3; D is unclear. The germline V gene encodes CDR1 SGHDT and CDR2 YYEEEE. The CDR3 is 14 amino acids. V was shortened by 6 bases and J by 0 bases, with 10 bases between the two germline ends. For the CDR3, the DNA is TGTGCCAGCAACTGGGCAGCCTCTGGAAACACCATATATTTT. It specifies CASNWAASGNTIYF.

Written as DNA, the CDR3 is TGTGCCAGCTCACCGAACAGGGACTCTGGGGCCAACGTCCTGACTTTC. This codes for CASSPNRDSGANVLTF. V gene TRBV18 combines with J gene TRBJ2-6; a possible D gene is TRBD1 (6 bases). Trimming cost V 3 bases and J 0 bases, with 9 bases left between them. The germline gives CDR1 KGHSH, CDR2 LQKENI. This CDR3 is built from 16 residues.

The V call is TRBV4-2, the J call TRBJ2-7, with D tentatively TRBD2 (6 bases). Per germline, CDR1 LGHNA and CDR2 YNFKEQ. The CDR3 extends over 13 amino acids. Trimming stripped 4 bases from V and 3 bases from J, with 10 bases between. The CDR3 spells CASSRGLIYEQYF. For the CDR3, the DNA is TGTGCCAGCAGCCGAGGACTAATCTACGAGCAGTACTTC.